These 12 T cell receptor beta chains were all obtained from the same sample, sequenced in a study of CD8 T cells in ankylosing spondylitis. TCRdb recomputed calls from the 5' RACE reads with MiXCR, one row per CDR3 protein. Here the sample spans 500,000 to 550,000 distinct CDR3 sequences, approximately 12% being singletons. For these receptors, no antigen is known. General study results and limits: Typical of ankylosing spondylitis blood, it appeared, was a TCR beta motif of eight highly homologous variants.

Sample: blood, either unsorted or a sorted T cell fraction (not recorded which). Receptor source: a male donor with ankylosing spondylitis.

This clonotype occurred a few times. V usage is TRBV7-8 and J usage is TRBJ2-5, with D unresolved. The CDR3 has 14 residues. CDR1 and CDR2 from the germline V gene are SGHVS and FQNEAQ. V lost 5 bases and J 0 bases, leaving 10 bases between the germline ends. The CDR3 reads CASSPRWYQETQYF. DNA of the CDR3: TGTGCCAGCAGCCCTCGATGGTACCAAGAGACCCAGTACTTC.

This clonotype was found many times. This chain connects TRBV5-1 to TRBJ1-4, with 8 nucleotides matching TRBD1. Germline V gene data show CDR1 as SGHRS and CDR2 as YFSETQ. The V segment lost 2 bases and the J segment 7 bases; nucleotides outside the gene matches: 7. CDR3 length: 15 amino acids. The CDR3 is CASSFITGGSEKLFF. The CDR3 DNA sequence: TGCGCCAGCAGCTTTATTACAGGGGGAAGTGAAAAACTGTTTTTT.

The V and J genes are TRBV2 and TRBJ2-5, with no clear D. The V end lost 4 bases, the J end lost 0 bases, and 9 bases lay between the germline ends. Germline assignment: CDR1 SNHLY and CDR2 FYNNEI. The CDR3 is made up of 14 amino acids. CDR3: CASSAWTDQETQYF. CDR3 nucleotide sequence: TGTGCCAGCAGTGCCTGGACCGACCAAGAGACCCAGTACTTC.

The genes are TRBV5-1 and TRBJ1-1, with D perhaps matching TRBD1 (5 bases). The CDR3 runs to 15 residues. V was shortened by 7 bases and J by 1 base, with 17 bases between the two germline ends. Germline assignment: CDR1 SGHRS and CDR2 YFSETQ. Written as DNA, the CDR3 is TGCGCCAGCCATACTGGGGAGGGGTGGAACACTGAAGCTTTCTTT. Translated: CASHTGEGWNTEAFF. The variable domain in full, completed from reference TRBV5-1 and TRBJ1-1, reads KAGVTQTPRYLIKTRGQQVTLSCSPISGHRSVSWYQQTPGQGLQFLFEYFSETQRNKGNFPGRFSGRQFSNSRSEMNVSTLELGDSALYLCASHTGEGWNTEAFFGQGTRLTVV.

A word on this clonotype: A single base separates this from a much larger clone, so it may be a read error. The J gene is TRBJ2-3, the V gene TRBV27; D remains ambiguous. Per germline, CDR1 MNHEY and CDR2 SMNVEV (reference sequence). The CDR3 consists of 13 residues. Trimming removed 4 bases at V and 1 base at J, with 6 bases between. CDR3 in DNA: TGTGCCAGCAGTTACTGGGGCACAGATACGCAGTATTTT. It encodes CASSYWGTDTQYF.

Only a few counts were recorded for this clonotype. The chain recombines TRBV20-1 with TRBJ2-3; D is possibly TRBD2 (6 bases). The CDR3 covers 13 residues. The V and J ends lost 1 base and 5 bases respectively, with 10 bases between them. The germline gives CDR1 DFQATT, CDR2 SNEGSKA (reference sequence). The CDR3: CSARGREGDTQYF. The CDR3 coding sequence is TGCAGTGCTAGAGGGAGGGAAGGAGATACGCAGTATTTT.

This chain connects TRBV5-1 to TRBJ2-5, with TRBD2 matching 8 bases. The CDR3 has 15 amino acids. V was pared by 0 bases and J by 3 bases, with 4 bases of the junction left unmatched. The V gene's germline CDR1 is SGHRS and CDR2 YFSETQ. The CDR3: CASSLVIAGKETQYF. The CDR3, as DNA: TGCGCCAGCAGCTTGGTTATAGCGGGGAAAGAGACCCAGTACTTC. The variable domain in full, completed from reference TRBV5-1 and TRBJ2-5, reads KAGVTQTPRYLIKTRGQQVTLSCSPISGHRSVSWYQQTPGQGLQFLFEYFSETQRNKGNFPGRFSGRQFSNSRSEMNVSTLELGDSALYLCASSLVIAGKETQYFGPGTRLLVL.

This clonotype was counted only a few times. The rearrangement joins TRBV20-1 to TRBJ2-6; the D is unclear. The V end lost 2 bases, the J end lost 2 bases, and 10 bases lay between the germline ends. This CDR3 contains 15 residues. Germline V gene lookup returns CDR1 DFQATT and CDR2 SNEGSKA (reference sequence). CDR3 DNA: TGCAGTGCTAGATCAAGGGAAGCTGGGGCCAACGTCCTGACTTTC. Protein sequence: CSARSREAGANVLTF.

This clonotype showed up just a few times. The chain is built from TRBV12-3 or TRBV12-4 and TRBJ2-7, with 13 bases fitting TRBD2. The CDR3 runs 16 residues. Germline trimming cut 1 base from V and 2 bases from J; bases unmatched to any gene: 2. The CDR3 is CASSLGTSGGTYEQYF. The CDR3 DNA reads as TGTGCCAGCAGTTTAGGGACTAGCGGGGGAACCTACGAGCAGTACTTC.

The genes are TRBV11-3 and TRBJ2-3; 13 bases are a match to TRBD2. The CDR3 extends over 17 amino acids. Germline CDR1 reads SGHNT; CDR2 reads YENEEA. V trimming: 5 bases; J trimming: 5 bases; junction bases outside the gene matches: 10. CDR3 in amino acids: CASSPRTSGRLEDTQYF. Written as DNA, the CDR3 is TGTGCCAGCAGCCCACGGACTAGCGGGAGATTGGAAGATACGCAGTATTTT.

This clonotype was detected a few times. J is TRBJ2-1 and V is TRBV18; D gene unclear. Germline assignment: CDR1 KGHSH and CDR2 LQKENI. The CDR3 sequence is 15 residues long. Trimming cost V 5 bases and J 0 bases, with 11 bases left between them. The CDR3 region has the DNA TGTGCCAGCTCAGCTGGTTCAAGCTCCTACAATGAGCAGTTCTTC. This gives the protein CASSAGSSSYNEQFF.

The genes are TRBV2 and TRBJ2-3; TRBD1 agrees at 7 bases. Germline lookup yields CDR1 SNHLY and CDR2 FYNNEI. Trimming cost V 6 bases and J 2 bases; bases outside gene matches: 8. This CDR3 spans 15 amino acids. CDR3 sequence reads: CASRRDSRITDTQYF. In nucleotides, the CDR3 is TGTGCCAGCAGGAGGGACAGCCGGATCACAGATACGCAGTATTTT.